The entry that follows covers one T cell receptor (beta chain) sequence. This specimen belongs to a study of blood T cell repertoires in COVID-19. About the study: Material from acute and convalescent COVID-19 was sourced from the United States, Italy and Spain. T cells, B-cell-depleted T cells, or PBMCs supplied cDNA or gDNA.

In the study's own analysis: Amplification from reference gene primers served as the basis for estimated nucleated cell counts. Clones were read by immunoSEQ multiplex PCR, and TCRdb kept only the in-frame ones, dropping some. That table is the source of V, J and clone size, and D and trimming were worked out from the DNA. Of over 120,000 clones in the sample, around nine tenths were seen once. Trimming took 3 bases from V and 8 from J, leaving 15 bases between them. Looked up from germline, CDR1 is SGHRS and CDR2 is YFSETQ. The CDR3 totals 14 residues. The chain couples TRBV5-1 to TRBJ2-4; D perhaps matches TRBD1 (6 bases). The sequence was obtained from a woman between 45 and 65 years old with active or convalescent COVID-19. Sequencing was done on a sample of peripheral blood. The CDR3 region has the DNA TGCGCCAGCAGCTCTCCCGAACAGGGAGACATTCAGTACTTC. It translates to CASSSPEQGDIQYF.